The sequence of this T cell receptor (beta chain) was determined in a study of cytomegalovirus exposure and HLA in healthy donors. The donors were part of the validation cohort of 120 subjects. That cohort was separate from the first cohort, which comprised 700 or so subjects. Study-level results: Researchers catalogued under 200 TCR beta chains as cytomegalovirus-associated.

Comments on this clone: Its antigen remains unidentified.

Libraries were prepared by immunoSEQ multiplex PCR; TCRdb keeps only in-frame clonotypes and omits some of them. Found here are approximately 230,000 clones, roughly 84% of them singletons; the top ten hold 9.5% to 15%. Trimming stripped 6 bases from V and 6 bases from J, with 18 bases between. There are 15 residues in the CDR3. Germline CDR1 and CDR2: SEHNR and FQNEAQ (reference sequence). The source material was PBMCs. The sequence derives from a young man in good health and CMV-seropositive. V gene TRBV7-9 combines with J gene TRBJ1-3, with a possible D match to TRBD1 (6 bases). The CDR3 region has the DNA TGTGCCAGCAGGGCTTACAGGGATCTGGAAAACACCATATATTTT. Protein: CASRAYRDLENTIYF.